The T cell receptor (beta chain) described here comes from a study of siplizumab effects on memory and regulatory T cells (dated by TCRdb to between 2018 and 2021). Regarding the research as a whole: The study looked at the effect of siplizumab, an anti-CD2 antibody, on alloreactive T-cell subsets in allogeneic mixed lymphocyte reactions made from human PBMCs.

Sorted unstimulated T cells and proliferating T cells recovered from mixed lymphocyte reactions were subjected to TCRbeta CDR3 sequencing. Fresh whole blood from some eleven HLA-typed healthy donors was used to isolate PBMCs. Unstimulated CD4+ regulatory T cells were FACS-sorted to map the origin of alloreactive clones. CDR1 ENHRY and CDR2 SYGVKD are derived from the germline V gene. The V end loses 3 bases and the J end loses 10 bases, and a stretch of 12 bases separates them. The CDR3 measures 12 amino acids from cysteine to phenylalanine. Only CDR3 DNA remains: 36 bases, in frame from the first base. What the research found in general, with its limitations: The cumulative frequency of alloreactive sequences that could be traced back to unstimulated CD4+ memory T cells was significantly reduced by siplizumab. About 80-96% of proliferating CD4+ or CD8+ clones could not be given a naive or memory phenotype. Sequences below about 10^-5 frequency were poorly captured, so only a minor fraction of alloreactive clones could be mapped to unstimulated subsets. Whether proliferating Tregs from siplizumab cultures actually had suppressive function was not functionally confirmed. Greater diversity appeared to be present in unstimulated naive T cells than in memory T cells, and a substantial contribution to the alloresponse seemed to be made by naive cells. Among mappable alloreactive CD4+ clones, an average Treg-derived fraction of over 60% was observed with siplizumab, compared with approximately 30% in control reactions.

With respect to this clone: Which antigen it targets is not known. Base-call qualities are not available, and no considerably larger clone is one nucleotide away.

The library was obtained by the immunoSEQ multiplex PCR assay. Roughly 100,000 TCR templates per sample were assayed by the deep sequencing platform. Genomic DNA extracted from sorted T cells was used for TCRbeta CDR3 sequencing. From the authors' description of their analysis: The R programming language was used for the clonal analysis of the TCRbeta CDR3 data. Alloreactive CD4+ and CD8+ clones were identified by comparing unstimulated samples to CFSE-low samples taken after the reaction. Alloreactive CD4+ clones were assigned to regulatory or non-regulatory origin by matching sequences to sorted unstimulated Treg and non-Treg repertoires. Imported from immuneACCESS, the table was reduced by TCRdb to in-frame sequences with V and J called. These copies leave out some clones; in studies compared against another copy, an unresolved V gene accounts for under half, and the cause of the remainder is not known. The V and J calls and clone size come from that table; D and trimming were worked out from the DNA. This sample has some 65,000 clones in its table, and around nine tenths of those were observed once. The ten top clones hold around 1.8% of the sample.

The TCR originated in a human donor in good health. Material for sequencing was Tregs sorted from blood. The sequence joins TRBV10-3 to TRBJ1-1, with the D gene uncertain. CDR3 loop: CAISDGDSGAFF. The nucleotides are TGTGCCATCAGTGACGGTGATTCGGGAGCTTTCTTT.